The entry that follows covers one T cell receptor beta chain sequence. This specimen comes from a study of blood T cell repertoires in COVID-19. Original analysis: Using reference gene primer amplification, nucleated cell counts were estimated. Clones were read by immunoSEQ multiplex PCR, and TCRdb kept only the in-frame ones, dropping some. Clone size and V and J calls were adopted from that table, with D and trimming inferred from the DNA. The sample consists of 140,000 or so clones, approximately 85% of them appearing once. The length of the CDR3 is 15 residues. Deletions cut 4 bases from V and 0 bases from J, with 14 bases between. Germline CDR1 SGHRS, CDR2 YFSETQ.

The chain joins TRBV5-1 to TRBJ2-7; D is possibly TRBD2 (6 bases). The specimen sequenced was peripheral blood. This clonotype was obtained from a middle-aged man with acute or convalescent COVID-19. The CDR3 spells CASSAGGTLSYEQYF. CDR3 coding DNA: TGCGCCAGCAGCGCTGGCGGGACTCTCTCCTACGAGCAGTACTTC.